This T cell receptor beta chain was documented in a study of early T cells in non-severe SARS-CoV-2 infection (dated by TCRdb to the early 2020s). Turning to the overall study: TCR sequencing used bulk RNA from unsorted whole blood, so alpha and beta chains could not be paired.

The library was prepared using 5' RACE. Sequencing instrument: NextSeq 500. To correct for sequencing error and PCR bias, the TCR library protocol tagged individual cDNA molecules with unique molecular identifiers. TCR alpha and beta chains were both sequenced, and the abundances of alpha and beta sequences in each sample were closely correlated with each other. Turning to the authors' computational methods: Decombinator V4 was used to annotate the V gene, J gene and CDR3 of the TCR sequences. Expanded TCRs were defined as changing significantly between any two time points under a Poisson model with p below 0.0001. TCR abundances were normalised to the total number of TCRs sequenced per sample and expressed as counts per million. TRAV1-2 paired with TRAJ12, TRAJ20 or TRAJ33 defined MAIT TCRs, while TRAV10 paired with TRAJ18 defined iNKT TCRs. VDJdb, accessed 1 November 2021, was searched for CMV, EBV and SARS-CoV-2 annotated TCRs, excluding TCRs annotated for multiple antigens. TCRdb reran the public reads through fastp at Q25 and MiXCR, keeping productive beta chains. Entries are consolidated by CDR3 protein sequence, retaining the most common genes and DNA. These V and J calls derive from TCRdb rather than the authors' analysis. The table for this sample lists about 72,000 distinct CDR3 sequences; around 10% of them were counted only once. The ten biggest clones cover around 7.3% of the sample.

This clonotype was seen more than once but under ten times. Which antigen it targets is not known. The sample holds no much larger clone one base away, and base qualities are not on file. At the junction V is shortened by 2 bases and J by 6 bases, with 7 bases in between. The cysteine opens and the phenylalanine closes a CDR3 of 13 amino acids. CDR3 DNA is the only sequence kept; it has 39 bases, read in frame from the first base. Reading the germline V gene gives CDR1 MRHNA and CDR2 SNTAGT. General study outcomes and caveats: VDJdb matching was skewed toward anti-spike CD8 responses and likely underestimated virus-specific expansions, missing private and CD4 specificities.

A case-control design nested within a healthcare worker cohort in London, UK, was used, with weekly nasopharyngeal swab PCR tests and blood sampling performed. Healthcare workers were enrolled in the week of the UK lockdown, from 23 to 31 March 2020, and were followed every week for up to about 16 weeks. Sample: whole blood, taken at baseline. The chain employs TRBV6-4 and TRBJ2-2, and perhaps TRBD2 as D gene, on 5 matching bases. The TCR comes from an adult who was a healthcare worker with PCR-confirmed SARS-CoV-2 infection or an uninfected control (not recorded which). The DNA is as follows: TGTGCCAGCAGTGACGCGGAGGCCGGGGAGCTGTTTTTT. It is translated as CASSDAEAGELFF.